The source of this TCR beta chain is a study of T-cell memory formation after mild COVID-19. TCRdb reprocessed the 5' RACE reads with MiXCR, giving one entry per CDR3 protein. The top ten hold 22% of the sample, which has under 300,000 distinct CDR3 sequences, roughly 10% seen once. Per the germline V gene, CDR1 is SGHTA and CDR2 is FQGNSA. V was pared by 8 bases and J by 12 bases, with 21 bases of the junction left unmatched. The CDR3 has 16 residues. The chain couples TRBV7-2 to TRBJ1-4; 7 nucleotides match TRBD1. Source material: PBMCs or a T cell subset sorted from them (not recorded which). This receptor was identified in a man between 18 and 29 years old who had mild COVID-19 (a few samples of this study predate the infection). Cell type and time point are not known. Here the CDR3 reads CASSRDTRTGQKELFF. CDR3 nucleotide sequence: TGTGCCAGCTCCCGGGACACCCGAACGGGACAGAAGGAACTGTTTTTT.